A selection of T cell receptor beta chains follows, all from one sample in a study of a mutant IDH1 vaccine in newly diagnosed glioma. Assay used: immunoSEQ multiplex PCR; TCRdb lists only in-frame clones, some missing. The sample records 25,000 to 30,000 clones, roughly 90% being singletons. These receptors have no identified antigens. Material: PBMCs, obtained from a glioma patient whose treatment included an IDH1 peptide vaccine. The source is a man younger than 35 with glioma. CDR3s include the opening cysteine and the closing phenylalanine or tryptophan. The D gene is left open where the match is weak. The listing skips clone size in some rows; elsewhere it reads once, few, many or a size class.

j_call: TRBJ2-7
cdr3_length: 14
d_call: TRBD2
v_call: TRBV5-6
clone_size: .
cdr3_aa: CASSLGGDYYEQYF
cdr3_nt: TGTGCCAGCAGCTTGGGCGGGGACTACTACGAGCAGTACTTC

j_call: TRBJ1-1
cdr3_length: 15
d_call: .
v_call: TRBV6-6
clone_size: .
cdr3_aa: CASSYFGPMNTEAFF
cdr3_nt: TGTGCCAGCAGTTACTTTGGGCCTATGAACACTGAAGCTTTCTTT

j_call: TRBJ2-3
cdr3_length: 14
d_call: .
v_call: TRBV6-1
clone_size: .
cdr3_aa: CASIQGDYTDTQYF
cdr3_nt: TGTGCCAGCATTCAGGGGGACTACACAGATACGCAGTATTTT

j_call: TRBJ2-3
cdr3_length: 16
d_call: .
v_call: TRBV4-3
clone_size: .
cdr3_aa: CASSQEVSQGGGTQYF
cdr3_nt: TGCGCCAGCAGCCAAGAGGTGTCGCAGGGAGGCGGTACGCAGTATTTT

j_call: TRBJ1-1
cdr3_length: 14
d_call: TRBD1
v_call: TRBV29-1
clone_size: .
cdr3_aa: CSVPATGGRTEAFF
cdr3_nt: TGCAGTGTGCCGGCTACAGGGGGACGGACTGAAGCTTTCTTT

j_call: TRBJ2-7
cdr3_length: 15
d_call: TRBD1
v_call: TRBV25-1
clone_size: .
cdr3_aa: CASSEEGAGVYEQYF
cdr3_nt: TGTGCCAGCAGTGAAGAGGGGGCAGGGGTCTACGAGCAGTACTTC

j_call: TRBJ1-1
cdr3_length: 14
d_call: .
v_call: TRBV5-6
clone_size: few
cdr3_aa: CASSFREANTEAFF
cdr3_nt: TGTGCCAGCAGCTTCCGAGAGGCTAACACTGAAGCTTTCTTT

j_call: TRBJ2-7
cdr3_length: 13
d_call: .
v_call: TRBV10-2
clone_size: .
cdr3_aa: CASSRDPFYEQYF
cdr3_nt: TGCGCCAGCAGCCGGGACCCCTTCTACGAGCAGTACTTC

j_call: TRBJ2-1
cdr3_length: 13
d_call: .
v_call: TRBV5-1
clone_size: .
cdr3_aa: CASSWQGFGEQFF
cdr3_nt: TGCGCCAGCAGCTGGCAGGGGTTTGGTGAGCAGTTCTTC

j_call: TRBJ2-7
cdr3_length: 13
d_call: .
v_call: TRBV29-1
clone_size: .
cdr3_aa: CSGGEGVSYEQYF
cdr3_nt: TGCAGCGGTGGAGAGGGTGTTTCCTACGAGCAGTACTTC

j_call: TRBJ2-3
cdr3_length: 17
d_call: TRBD2
v_call: TRBV4-2
clone_size: .
cdr3_aa: CASSQPGLAGVADTQYF
cdr3_nt: TGTGCCAGCAGCCAGCCAGGACTAGCGGGAGTAGCAGATACGCAGTATTTT

j_call: TRBJ1-5
cdr3_length: 15
d_call: TRBD1
v_call: TRBV19
clone_size: .
cdr3_aa: CASSGKQGAVQPQHF
cdr3_nt: TGTGCCAGTAGTGGGAAACAGGGGGCTGTTCAGCCCCAGCATTTT

j_call: TRBJ1-5
cdr3_length: 13
d_call: TRBD1
v_call: TRBV6-5
clone_size: .
cdr3_aa: CASSRTGFQPQHF
cdr3_nt: TGTGCCAGCAGCCGGACAGGTTTCCAGCCCCAGCATTTT

j_call: TRBJ2-4
cdr3_length: 19
d_call: TRBD1
v_call: TRBV6-1
clone_size: .
cdr3_aa: CASSDPPGQARYKPTIQYF
cdr3_nt: TGTGCCAGCAGTGATCCTCCGGGACAGGCCCGATACAAACCGACGATTCAGTACTTC

j_call: TRBJ1-5
cdr3_length: 15
d_call: TRBD1
v_call: TRBV7-2
clone_size: .
cdr3_aa: CASSSTGQGLGPQHF
cdr3_nt: TGTGCCAGCAGCTCCACGGGACAGGGCCTGGGGCCCCAGCATTTT

j_call: TRBJ1-1
cdr3_length: 14
d_call: .
v_call: TRBV6-5
clone_size: .
cdr3_aa: CASSPLGAWTEAFF
cdr3_nt: TGTGCCAGCAGTCCTCTGGGGGCATGGACTGAAGCTTTCTTT

j_call: TRBJ2-7
cdr3_length: 17
d_call: TRBD1
v_call: TRBV7-2
clone_size: .
cdr3_aa: CASSLGSGTGIRREQYF
cdr3_nt: TGTGCCAGCAGCTTAGGGTCAGGGACAGGGATTCGGCGGGAGCAGTACTTC

j_call: TRBJ1-1
cdr3_length: 17
d_call: .
v_call: TRBV5-6
clone_size: .
cdr3_aa: CASSLQGRGRSNTEAFF
cdr3_nt: TGTGCCAGCAGCTTGCAGGGCAGGGGTCGATCGAACACTGAAGCTTTCTTT

j_call: TRBJ2-7
cdr3_length: 12
d_call: .
v_call: TRBV29-1
clone_size: .
cdr3_aa: CSVGEVPYEQYF
cdr3_nt: TGCAGCGTTGGAGAGGTGCCCTACGAGCAGTACTTC

j_call: TRBJ2-1
cdr3_length: 14
d_call: .
v_call: TRBV30
clone_size: .
cdr3_aa: CAWSWAGVYNEQFF
cdr3_nt: TGTGCCTGGAGTTGGGCAGGGGTGTACAATGAGCAGTTCTTC

j_call: TRBJ2-1
cdr3_length: 14
d_call: .
v_call: TRBV29-1
clone_size: once
cdr3_aa: CSVDSGLSYNEQFF
cdr3_nt: TGCAGCGTTGATAGCGGCCTCTCCTACAATGAGCAGTTCTTC

j_call: TRBJ1-6
cdr3_length: 17
d_call: .
v_call: TRBV4-1
clone_size: .
cdr3_aa: CASSQEPLLSYNSPLHF
cdr3_nt: TGCGCCAGCAGCCAAGAACCCCTTCTCTCTTATAATTCACCCCTCCACTTT